This T cell receptor (beta chain) is from a study of cytomegalovirus exposure and HLA in healthy donors. With respect to this clone: Its antigen is still unknown.

Primers included in the PCR were 60 Vbeta and 13 Jbeta primers. Assay: immunoSEQ multiplex PCR; the TCRdb copy retains only in-frame clones and omits some. The data contain fewer than 150,000 clones, under 85% of them singletons. In germline, CDR1 is SGHRS, CDR2 YFSETQ. The V gene lost 2 bases and the J gene lost 8 bases, with 16 bases spanning the gap. The CDR3 length is 14 residues. Regarding the study as a whole: A later analysis linked a missense variant in DCLRE1C to the trimming of TCR beta V and J genes. Some 17,000 TCR beta sequences were associated with HLA alleles at 0.05 false discovery rate in a later analysis. According to an earlier analysis, most TCR beta V segments yielded productive rearrangements about 90% or about 30% of the time. The authors enumerated over 150 TCR beta chains as linked to cytomegalovirus.

The specimen was PBMCs. The chain combines TRBV5-1 with TRBJ1-1; a weak D match, TRBD1 (5 bases). This receptor was identified in a woman aged 50 to 65 in good health and CMV-seropositive. The CDR3 reads CASSFLTDSGEAFF. The DNA for the CDR3 is TGCGCCAGCAGCTTCCTCACTGACAGCGGGGAAGCTTTCTTT.